This entry lists 4 T cell receptor beta chains sequenced from one sample in a study of T cells in localized non-small cell lung cancer. Only in-frame clones appear in the TCRdb table, and some are missing; sequencing was by immunoSEQ multiplex PCR. The sample has approximately 3,000 clones, approximately 20% seen once. Sequenced material: lung tumor tissue, taken before any cancer treatment. The receptors were gathered from a woman aged 35-75 years with stage I lung adenocarcinoma.

This clone came up a few times. This chain joins TRBV11-3 and TRBJ2-3; TRBD1 might be the D (7 bases). This CDR3 comprises 17 residues. The V end lost 2 bases, the J end lost 1 base, and 16 bases lay between the germline ends. Germline V gene lookup returns CDR1 SGHNT and CDR2 YENEEA. CDR3 amino acids: CASSLYPGGQRTDTQYF. The CDR3 region has the DNA TGTGCCAGCAGCTTATACCCAGGGGGGCAGCGCACAGATACGCAGTATTTT. Based on the CDR3 plus reference TRBV11-3 and TRBJ2-3, the full variable domain is EAGVVQSPRYKIIEKKQPVAFWCNPISGHNTLYWYLQNLGQGPELLIRYENEEAVDDSQLPKDRFSAERLKGVDSTLKIQPAELGDSAVYLCASSLYPGGQRTDTQYFGPGTRLTVL.

This clone was found a few times. The chain uses TRBV19 and TRBJ1-1; 10 nucleotides match TRBD1. This CDR3 is built from 15 residues. The junction had 7 bases not matched to a gene; V was cut back by 6 bases and J by 3 bases. The germline gives CDR1 LNHDA, CDR2 SQIVND (reference sequence). The CDR3 loop reads CASSLLGTGDTEAFF. The DNA for the CDR3 is TGTGCCAGTAGCCTCCTCGGGACAGGGGACACTGAAGCTTTCTTT. The variable domain in full, with the rest retrieved from reference TRBV19 and TRBJ1-1, is DGGITQSPKYLFRKEGQNVTLSCEQNLNHDAMYWYRQDPGQGLRLIYYSQIVNDFQKGDIAEGYSVSREKKESFPLTVTSAQKNPTAFYLCASSLLGTGDTEAFFGQGTRLTVV.

This clone was detected only a few times. The J gene is TRBJ1-2, the V gene TRBV19, with a tentative D call TRBD1 (5 bases). V was shortened by 3 bases and J by 0 bases, with 14 bases between the two germline ends. CDR1 and CDR2 from the germline V gene are LNHDA and SQIVND (reference sequence). This CDR3 has 16 amino acids. CDR3 protein: CASSIGGTESNYGYTF. The CDR3 region has the DNA TGTGCCAGTAGTATCGGGGGGACGGAGTCTAACTATGGCTACACCTTC.

This clone has a handful of counts. This chain joins TRBV19 and TRBJ2-7; 7 bases agree with TRBD1. After removal of 6 bases from V and 4 bases from J, the junction contained 9 bases not matched to a gene. CDR3 size: 14 residues. In germline, CDR1 is LNHDA, CDR2 SQIVND (reference sequence). This CDR3 reads CASSQTGFGYEQYF. The CDR3 bases are TGTGCCAGTAGCCAGACAGGGTTTGGTTACGAGCAGTACTTC.